This T cell receptor beta chain was found in a study of T cell repertoires in cytomegalovirus infection. Via MiXCR, TCRdb re-called the reads, giving one row per CDR3 protein. The sample lists hundreds of thousands of distinct CDR3 sequences, about 42% occurring once. About this clonotype: Its antigen is unknown.

CDR1 and CDR2 (germline): SGHTA, FQGNSA. Trimming cost V 4 bases and J 8 bases; bases outside gene matches: 12. CDR3 length equals 17 residues. J is TRBJ2-1 and V is TRBV7-2, with TRBD2 matching 12 bases. Sequenced material: cultured PBMCs, taken from culture after CMV antigen stimulation. This clonotype originated in a human donor in good health (CMV status not recorded). Some clones in this sample may be carry-over from other donors' samples. The chain's CDR3 is CASSSRASGGASDEQFF. The CDR3 DNA follows: TGTGCCAGCAGCTCCCGGGCTAGCGGGGGGGCTAGTGATGAGCAGTTCTTC.